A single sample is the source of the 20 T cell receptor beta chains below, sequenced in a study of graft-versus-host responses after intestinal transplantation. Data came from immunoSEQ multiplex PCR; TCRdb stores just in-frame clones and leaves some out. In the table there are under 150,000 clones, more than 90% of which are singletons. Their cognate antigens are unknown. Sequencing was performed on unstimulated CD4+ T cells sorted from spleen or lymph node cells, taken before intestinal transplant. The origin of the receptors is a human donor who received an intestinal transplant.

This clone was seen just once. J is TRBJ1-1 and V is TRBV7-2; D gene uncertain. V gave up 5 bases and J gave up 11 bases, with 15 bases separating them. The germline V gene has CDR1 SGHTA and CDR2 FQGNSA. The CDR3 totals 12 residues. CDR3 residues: CASSPSRVEAFF. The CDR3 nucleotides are TGTGCCAGCAGCCCCAGCCGAGTAGAGGCTTTCTTT.

CDR3 coding DNA: TGCGCCAGCAGCCAGAATGGGGGGGACTACGACGTTCAGTATTTT. This encodes CASSQNGGDYDVQYF. V gene TRBV5-1 combines with J gene TRBJ2-3; 7 bases line up with TRBD2. After removal of 4 bases from V and 12 bases from J, the junction contained 17 bases not matched to a gene. Germline loops: CDR1 SGHRS, CDR2 YFSETQ. The CDR3 runs to 15 residues.

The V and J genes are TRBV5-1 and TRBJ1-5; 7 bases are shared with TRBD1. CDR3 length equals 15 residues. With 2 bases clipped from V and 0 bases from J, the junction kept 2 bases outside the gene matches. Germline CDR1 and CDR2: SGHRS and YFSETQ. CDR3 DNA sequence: TGCGCCAGCAGCTTAACAGGGGATAGCAATCAGCCCCAGCATTTT. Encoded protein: CASSLTGDSNQPQHF.

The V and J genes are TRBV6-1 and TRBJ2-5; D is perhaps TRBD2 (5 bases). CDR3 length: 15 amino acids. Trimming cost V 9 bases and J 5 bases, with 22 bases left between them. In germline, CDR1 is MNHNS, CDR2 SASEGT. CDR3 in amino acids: CASGERVGMKETQYF. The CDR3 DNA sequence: TGTGCCAGTGGGGAGCGCGTTGGGATGAAGGAGACCCAGTACTTC.

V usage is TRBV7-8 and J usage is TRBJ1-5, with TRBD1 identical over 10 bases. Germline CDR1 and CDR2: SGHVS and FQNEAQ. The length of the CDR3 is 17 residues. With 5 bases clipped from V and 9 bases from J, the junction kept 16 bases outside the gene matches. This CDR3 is CASSLFGFRDRGLPQHF. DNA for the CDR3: TGTGCCAGCAGCCTCTTTGGTTTCCGGGACAGGGGTCTGCCCCAGCATTTT.

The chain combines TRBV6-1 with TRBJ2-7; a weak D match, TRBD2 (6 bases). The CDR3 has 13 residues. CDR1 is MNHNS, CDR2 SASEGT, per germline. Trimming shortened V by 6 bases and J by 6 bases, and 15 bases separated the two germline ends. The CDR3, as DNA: TGTGCCAGCAGAGTCGCGGGGTATTCCGAGCAGTACTTC. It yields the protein CASRVAGYSEQYF.

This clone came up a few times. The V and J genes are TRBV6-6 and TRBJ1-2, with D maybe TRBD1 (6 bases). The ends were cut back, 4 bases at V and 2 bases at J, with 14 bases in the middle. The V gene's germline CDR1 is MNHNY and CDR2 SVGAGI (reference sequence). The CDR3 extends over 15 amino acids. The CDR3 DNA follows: TGTGCCAGCAGTTCCCCGGGGGGGCCAAACTATGGCTACACCTTC. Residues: CASSSPGGPNYGYTF.

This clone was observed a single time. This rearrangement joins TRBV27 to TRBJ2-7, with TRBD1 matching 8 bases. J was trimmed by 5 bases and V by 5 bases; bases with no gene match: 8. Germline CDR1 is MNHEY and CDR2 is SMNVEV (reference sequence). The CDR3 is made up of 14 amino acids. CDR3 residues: CASSKGQGFDEQYF. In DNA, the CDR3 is TGTGCCAGCAGTAAAGGACAGGGTTTCGACGAGCAGTACTTC.

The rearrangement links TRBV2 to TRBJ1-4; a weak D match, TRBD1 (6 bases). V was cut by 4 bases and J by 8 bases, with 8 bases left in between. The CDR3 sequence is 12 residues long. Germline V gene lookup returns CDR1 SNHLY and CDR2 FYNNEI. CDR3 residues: CASSGRGEKLFF. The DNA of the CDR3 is TGTGCCAGCAGTGGTAGGGGGGAAAAACTGTTTTTT.

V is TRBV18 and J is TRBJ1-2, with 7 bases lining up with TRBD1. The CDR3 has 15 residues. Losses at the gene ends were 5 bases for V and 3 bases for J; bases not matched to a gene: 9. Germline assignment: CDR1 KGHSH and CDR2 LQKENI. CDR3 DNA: TGTGCCAGCTCATCCGGACAGGTGGTTTACTATGGCTACACCTTC. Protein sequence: CASSSGQVVYYGYTF. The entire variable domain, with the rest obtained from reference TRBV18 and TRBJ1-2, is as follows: NAGVMQNPRHLVRRRGQEARLRCSPMKGHSHVYWYRQLPEEGLKFMVYLQKENIIDESGMPKERFSAEFPKEGPSILRIQQVVRGDSAAYFCASSSGQVVYYGYTFGSGTRLTVV.

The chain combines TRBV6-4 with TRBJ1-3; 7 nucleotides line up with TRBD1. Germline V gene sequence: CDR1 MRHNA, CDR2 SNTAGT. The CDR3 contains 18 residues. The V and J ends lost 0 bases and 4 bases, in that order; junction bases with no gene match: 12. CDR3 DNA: TGTGCCAGCAGTGACTCGTCTCTTGACAGGGTTTCGGGAAACACCATATATTTT. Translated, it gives CASSDSSLDRVSGNTIYF.

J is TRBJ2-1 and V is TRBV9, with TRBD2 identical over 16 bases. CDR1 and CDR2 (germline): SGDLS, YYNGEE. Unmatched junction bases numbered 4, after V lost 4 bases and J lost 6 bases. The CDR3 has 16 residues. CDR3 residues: CASSPGTSGGANEQFF. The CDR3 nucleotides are TGTGCCAGCAGCCCTGGGACTAGCGGGGGGGCCAATGAGCAGTTCTTC.

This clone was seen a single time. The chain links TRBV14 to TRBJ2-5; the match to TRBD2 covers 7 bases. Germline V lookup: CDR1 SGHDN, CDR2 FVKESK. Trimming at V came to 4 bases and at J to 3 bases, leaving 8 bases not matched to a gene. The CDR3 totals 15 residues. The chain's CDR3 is CASSLLGAGKETQYF. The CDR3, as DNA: TGTGCCAGCAGCCTTTTGGGAGCGGGGAAAGAGACCCAGTACTTC.

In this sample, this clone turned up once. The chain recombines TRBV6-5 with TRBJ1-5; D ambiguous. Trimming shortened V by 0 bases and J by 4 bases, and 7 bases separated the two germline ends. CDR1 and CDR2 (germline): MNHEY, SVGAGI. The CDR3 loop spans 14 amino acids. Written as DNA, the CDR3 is TGTGCCAGCAGTTACTCGAGGTGGAATCAGCCCCAGCATTTT. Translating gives CASSYSRWNQPQHF.

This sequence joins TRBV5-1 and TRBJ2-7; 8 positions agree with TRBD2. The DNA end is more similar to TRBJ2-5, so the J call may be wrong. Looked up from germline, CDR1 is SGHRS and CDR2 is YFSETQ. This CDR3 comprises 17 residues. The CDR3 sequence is CASSPVLSRGGGETQYF. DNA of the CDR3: TGCGCCAGCAGCCCGGTTTTGAGCCGGGGGGGAGGAGAGACCCAGTACTTC.

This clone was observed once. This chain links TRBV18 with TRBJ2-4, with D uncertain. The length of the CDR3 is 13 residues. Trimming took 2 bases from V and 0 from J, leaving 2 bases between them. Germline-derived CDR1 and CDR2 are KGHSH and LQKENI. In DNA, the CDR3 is TGTGCCAGCTCACCAATAGCCAAAAACATTCAGTACTTC. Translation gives CASSPIAKNIQYF. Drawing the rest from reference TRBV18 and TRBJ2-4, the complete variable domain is NAGVMQNPRHLVRRRGQEARLRCSPMKGHSHVYWYRQLPEEGLKFMVYLQKENIIDESGMPKERFSAEFPKEGPSILRIQQVVRGDSAAYFCASSPIAKNIQYFGAGTRLSVL.

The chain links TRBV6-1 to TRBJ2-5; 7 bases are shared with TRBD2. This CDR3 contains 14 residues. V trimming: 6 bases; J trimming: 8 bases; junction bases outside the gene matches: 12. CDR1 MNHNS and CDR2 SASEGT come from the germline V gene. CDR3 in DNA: TGTGCCAGCAGGCCCCGGGGGGAGAAGAGAACCCAGTACTTC. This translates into CASRPRGEKRTQYF.

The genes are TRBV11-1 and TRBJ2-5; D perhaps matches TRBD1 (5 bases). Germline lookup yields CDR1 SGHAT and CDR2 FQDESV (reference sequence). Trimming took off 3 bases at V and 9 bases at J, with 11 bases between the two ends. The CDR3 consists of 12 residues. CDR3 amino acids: CASSFPEGAQYF. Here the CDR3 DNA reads TGTGCCAGCAGCTTCCCAGAAGGGGCCCAGTACTTC.

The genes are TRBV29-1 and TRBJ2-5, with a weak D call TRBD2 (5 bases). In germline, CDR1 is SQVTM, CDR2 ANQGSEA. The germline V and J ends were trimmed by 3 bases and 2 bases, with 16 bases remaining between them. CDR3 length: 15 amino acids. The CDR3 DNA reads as TGCAGCGTTGAGAGCTACCGCGGGCTACAAGAGACCCAGTACTTC. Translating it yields CSVESYRGLQETQYF.

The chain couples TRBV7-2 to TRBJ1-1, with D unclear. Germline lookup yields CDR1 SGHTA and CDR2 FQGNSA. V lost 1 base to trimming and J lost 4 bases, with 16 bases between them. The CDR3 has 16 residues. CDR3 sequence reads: CASSLGPPGMGTEAFF. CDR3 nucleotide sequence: TGTGCCAGCAGCTTAGGTCCCCCGGGGATGGGCACTGAAGCTTTCTTT. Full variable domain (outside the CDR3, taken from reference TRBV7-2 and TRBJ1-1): GAGVSQSPSNKVTEKGKDVELRCDPISGHTALYWYRQSLGQGLEFLIYFQGNSAPDKSGLPSDRFSAERTGGSVSTLTIQRTQQEDSAVYLCASSLGPPGMGTEAFFGQGTRLTVV.